What follows are 27 T cell receptor beta chains derived from one specimen sequenced in a study of regulatory dendritic cells for organ transplantation. The data were produced by immunoSEQ multiplex PCR, yet TCRdb's version contains in-frame clones alone and is incomplete. The sample records fewer than 12,000 clones, around two thirds being singletons. Specimen: memory CD8+ T cells from blood. Subset denoted: CD45RO+ memory T cells. The origin of the receptors is a human donor in good health.

The V gene is TRBV19, the J gene TRBJ2-7; D ambiguous. Germline-derived CDR1 and CDR2 are LNHDA and SQIVND (reference sequence). With 7 bases removed from V and 0 bases from J, the gap between germline ends came to 10 bases. This CDR3 is 13 amino acids long. CDR3 nucleotides: TGTGCCAGTAATACCCGGAGCTCCTACGAGCAGTACTTC. Translating gives CASNTRSSYEQYF.

The chain employs TRBV12-5 and TRBJ2-7; TRBD2 is a possible D gene (6 bases). The CDR3 consists of 11 residues. The germline V gene has CDR1 LGHNT and CDR2 FRNRAP. Deletions cut 2 bases from V and 9 bases from J, with 8 bases between. CDR3 in amino acids: CASGLSGGQYF. The CDR3, as DNA: TGTGCTAGTGGTTTGTCCGGGGGGCAGTACTTC.

CDR3 nucleotides: TGTGCCAGCAGCCCTCCTAGCGGGGGGGTCACAGATACGCAGTATTTT. Its translation: CASSPPSGGVTDTQYF. The rearrangement links TRBV4-2 to TRBJ2-3; 12 nucleotides agree with TRBD2. CDR1 and CDR2 from the germline V gene are LGHNA and YNFKEQ. V shed 4 bases and J 2 bases; nucleotides not matched to a gene: 4. CDR3 length: 16 amino acids.

The chain recombines TRBV7-8 with TRBJ1-4; D remains ambiguous. Germline V gives CDR1 SGHVS, CDR2 FQNEAQ. Trimming pared 1 base from V and 3 bases from J, leaving 6 bases between. CDR3 length: 14 amino acids. CDR3 coding DNA: TGTGCCAGCAGCTTAGTGGGATCTAATGAAAAACTGTTTTTT. Translated: CASSLVGSNEKLFF.

This rearrangement joins TRBV6-5 to TRBJ1-1, with TRBD1 identical over 7 bases. Trimming cost V 6 bases and J 4 bases; bases outside gene matches: 5. Germline-derived CDR1 and CDR2 are MNHEY and SVGAGI. CDR3 length: 13 residues. The chain's CDR3 is CASRYRGGTEAFF. For the CDR3, the DNA is TGTGCCAGCAGGTACAGGGGTGGCACTGAAGCTTTCTTT.

This chain connects TRBV4-2 to TRBJ2-6; D is ambiguous. The CDR3 totals 16 residues. Per germline, CDR1 LGHNA and CDR2 YNFKEQ. The V end lost 0 bases, the J end lost 0 bases, and 6 bases lay between the germline ends. CDR3 DNA sequence: TGTGCCAGCAGCCAAGAAGCAGTCTCTGGGGCCAACGTCCTGACTTTC. Translated, it gives CASSQEAVSGANVLTF.

The chain combines TRBV7-8 with TRBJ2-1; 10 nucleotides agree with TRBD1. Germline V gene sequence: CDR1 SGHVS, CDR2 FQNEAQ. Unmatched junction bases numbered 6, after V lost 4 bases and J lost 6 bases. This CDR3 has 15 residues. CDR3 DNA: TGTGCCAGCAGCTCGTGGACAGGGGGGAGCAATGAGCAGTTCTTC. Amino acids: CASSSWTGGSNEQFF.

This clone was picked up one time. This rearrangement joins TRBV30 to TRBJ2-2, with D perhaps matching TRBD1 or TRBD2 (5 bases each). Germline V gene sequence: CDR1 GTSNPN, CDR2 SVGIG (reference sequence). Trimming cost V 5 bases and J 5 bases, with 9 bases left between them. The CDR3 contains 12 residues. CDR3 loop: CAWGWGTGELFF. In nucleotides, the CDR3 is TGTGCCTGGGGCTGGGGGACCGGGGAGCTGTTTTTT.

In regard to this clone: One junction end does not reproduce the germline sequence, and a read error may be involved. This chain joins TRBV11-2 and TRBJ2-7; 10 positions agree with TRBD2. This CDR3 is 15 amino acids long. CDR1 is SGHAT, CDR2 FQNNGV, per germline. The CDR3 sequence: CASSLGLAVPYEQYF. The DNA for the CDR3 is TGTGCCAGCAGTTTAGGACTAGCGGTGCCCTACGAGCAGTACTTC.

The table lists this clone with a few counts. This chain uses TRBV9 with TRBJ2-1, with 7 bases matching TRBD2. The CDR3 runs to 16 residues. Germline V lookup: CDR1 SGDLS, CDR2 YYNGEE. V lost 0 bases and J lost 7; bases outside the gene matches: 10. The CDR3 spells CASSVGGGSIQNEQFF. DNA of the CDR3: TGTGCCAGCAGCGTAGGCGGCGGGAGTATCCAAAATGAGCAGTTCTTC.

V is TRBV27 and J is TRBJ2-1; D not certain. This CDR3 comprises 12 residues. Trimming pared 8 bases from V and 6 bases from J, leaving 11 bases between. CDR1 is MNHEY and CDR2 is SMNVEV in the germline V gene (reference sequence). CDR3 sequence: CASLSVVNEQFF. CDR3 sequence (DNA): TGTGCCAGCCTTTCGGTGGTCAATGAGCAGTTCTTC.

The genes are TRBV4-3 and TRBJ2-6; TRBD2 matches 10 bases. Trimming at V came to 3 bases and at J to 0 bases, leaving 11 bases not matched to a gene. CDR1 and CDR2 from the germline V gene are LGHNA and YSLEER. The CDR3 is made up of 20 amino acids. The CDR3 DNA follows: TGCGCCAGCAGCCAGACTGAAATAGCGGGAGGTCCCTCTGGGGCCAACGTCCTGACTTTC. Its translation: CASSQTEIAGGPSGANVLTF.

The DNA for the CDR3 is TGCAGCGTGCTTCTTCGGGGAGGGGCGTTGACCTACGAGCAGTACTTC. Its translation is CSVLLRGGALTYEQYF. The V call is TRBV29-1, the J call TRBJ2-7; 7 bases map to TRBD2. CDR1 SQVTM and CDR2 ANQGSEA come from the germline V gene. Losses at the gene ends were 6 bases for V and 2 bases for J; bases not matched to a gene: 16. CDR3 size: 16 residues.

This rearrangement joins TRBV7-2 to TRBJ2-1, with TRBD1 matching 11 bases. V shed 2 bases, J shed 9 bases, and the junction held 6 bases outside the gene matches. Germline values: CDR1 SGHTA, CDR2 FQGNSA. This CDR3 is 15 amino acids long. Written as DNA, the CDR3 is TGTGCCAGCAGCTTATTAAGGACAGGGGGCAGTGAGCAGTTCTTC. Translating gives CASSLLRTGGSEQFF.

The chain couples TRBV6-1 to TRBJ2-7, with D tentatively TRBD1 or TRBD2 (5 bases each). Trimming pared 4 bases from V and 3 bases from J, leaving 13 bases between. The CDR3 has 14 amino acids. Germline V gene lookup returns CDR1 MNHNS and CDR2 SASEGT. As DNA, the CDR3 is TGTGCCAGCAGTGGCCGGGGCGCCAGCTACGAGCAGTACTTC. This gives the protein CASSGRGASYEQYF.

For the CDR3, the DNA is TGTGCCAGCAGTGGATCTAGCGGGGATCACAATGAGCAGTTCTTC. This sequence encodes CASSGSSGDHNEQFF. The rearrangement uses TRBV6-4 and TRBJ2-1; the match to TRBD2 covers 9 bases. The CDR3 sequence is 15 residues long. Trimming took 4 bases from V and 5 from J; bases not matched to a gene: 6. Germline CDR1 is MRHNA and CDR2 is SNTAGT.

The rearrangement joins TRBV19 to TRBJ2-7, with 7 bases fitting TRBD1. J lost 7 bases, V lost 7 bases, and 13 bases had no gene match. The CDR3 length is 14 residues. Germline V gene lookup returns CDR1 LNHDA and CDR2 SQIVND (reference sequence). The CDR3 DNA is TGTGCCAGTACCGGGGACAGCAATGGAAGAGAGCAGTACTTC. Protein product: CASTGDSNGREQYF.

The V and J genes are TRBV5-5 and TRBJ2-2, with 13 bases identical to TRBD2. This CDR3 has 17 residues. Per germline, CDR1 SGHKS and CDR2 YYEKEE (reference sequence). The ends lost 6 bases at V and 3 bases at J; junction bases unmatched: 8. The CDR3 here is CASTLGLAGVYTGELFF. CDR3 DNA sequence: TGTGCCAGCACCCTCGGACTAGCGGGAGTTTACACCGGGGAGCTGTTTTTT. The variable domain in full, with the rest retrieved from reference TRBV5-5 and TRBJ2-2, is DAGVTQSPTHLIKTRGQQVTLRCSPISGHKSVSWYQQVLGQGPQFIFQYYEKEERGRGNFPDRFSARQFPNYSSELNVNALLLGDSALYLCASTLGLAGVYTGELFFGEGSRLTVL.

The chain combines TRBV19 with TRBJ1-5; 7 positions match TRBD1. This CDR3 has 15 amino acids. Germline V lookup: CDR1 LNHDA, CDR2 SQIVND (reference sequence). V was clipped by 3 bases and J by 6 bases; unmatched bases: 8. CDR3 DNA: TGTGCCAGTAGTATTCGCAGGGGGGTGGGTCAGCCCCAGCATTTT. Translating gives CASSIRRGVGQPQHF.

This rearrangement joins TRBV19 to TRBJ1-2, with a weak D call TRBD1 (5 bases). The CDR3 runs 13 residues. Germline V gene sequence: CDR1 LNHDA, CDR2 SQIVND (reference sequence). The germline V and J ends were trimmed by 1 base and 4 bases, with 7 bases remaining between them. For the CDR3, the DNA is TGTGCCAGTAGTATAGCAGACAGCTATGGCTACACCTTC. Amino acid sequence: CASSIADSYGYTF.

The chain has TRBV27 and TRBJ1-6; 7 bases fit TRBD1. CDR3 length equals 17 residues. The V gene's germline CDR1 is MNHEY and CDR2 SMNVEV (reference sequence). V lost 2 bases to trimming and J lost 5 bases; unmatched junction nucleotides: 9. CDR3 region: CASSLTAPGGHNSPLHF. The CDR3 DNA is TGTGCCAGCAGTTTAACGGCGCCAGGGGGGCATAATTCACCCCTCCACTTT.

The chain combines TRBV10-3 with TRBJ2-7, with a tentative D call TRBD2 (6 bases). V shed 6 bases and J shed 5 bases, with 23 bases lying between them. CDR1 is ENHRY and CDR2 is SYGVKD in the germline V gene. The CDR3 is made up of 16 amino acids. The CDR3 sequence is CAISARDGAGDHEQYF. The CDR3 DNA reads as TGTGCCATCAGCGCCCGGGATGGAGCGGGTGACCACGAGCAGTACTTC.

V is TRBV4-1 and J is TRBJ1-6; 7 bases fit TRBD1. This CDR3 region has 15 residues. Germline V gene lookup returns CDR1 MGHRA and CDR2 YSYEKL. Trimming removed 0 bases from V and 6 bases from J; junction bases left unmatched: 2. The CDR3 nucleotides are TGCGCCAGCAGCCAAGATTACAGGGGTAATTCACCCCTCCACTTT. Amino acid sequence: CASSQDYRGNSPLHF.

This clone was counted a single time. The chain has TRBV5-1 and TRBJ2-3, with unresolved D. Trimming removed 4 bases from V and 5 bases from J, with 8 bases in between. CDR3 length equals 12 residues. Germline CDR1 reads SGHRS; CDR2 reads YFSETQ. In DNA, the CDR3 is TGCGCCAGCAGCCCCCGAGGAGATACGCAGTATTTT. Translating gives CASSPRGDTQYF.

The V and J genes are TRBV2 and TRBJ2-5, with D perhaps matching TRBD1 (5 bases). V was pared by 3 bases and J by 9 bases, with 23 bases between. Germline CDR1 SNHLY, CDR2 FYNNEI. The CDR3 is 16 residues long. CDR3 loop: CASSETAPPFFGAQYF. CDR3 sequence (DNA): TGTGCCAGCAGTGAGACAGCGCCCCCTTTTTTTGGTGCCCAGTACTTC.

The genes are TRBV11-1 and TRBJ2-1; D might be TRBD2 (5 bases). The CDR3 loop spans 15 amino acids. The germline CDR1 and CDR2 sequences are SGHAT and FQDESV (reference sequence). Trimming cost V 1 base and J 4 bases, with 11 bases left between them. CDR3 amino acids: CASSLGERDYNEQFF. The DNA for the CDR3 is TGTGCCAGCAGCTTAGGGGAACGGGATTACAATGAGCAGTTCTTC.

Of note for this clone: Distinct nucleotide sequences in the sample also encode this CDR3. This sequence joins TRBV9 and TRBJ2-1; TRBD2 is a possible D gene (6 bases). Trimming took 2 bases from V and 7 from J, leaving 16 bases between them. The CDR3 sequence is 15 residues long. Germline V gene sequence: CDR1 SGDLS, CDR2 YYNGEE. The CDR3 DNA follows: TGTGCCAGCAGCGTTAGCGGAAGGGCAGGTAATGAGCAGTTCTTC. It encodes CASSVSGRAGNEQFF.